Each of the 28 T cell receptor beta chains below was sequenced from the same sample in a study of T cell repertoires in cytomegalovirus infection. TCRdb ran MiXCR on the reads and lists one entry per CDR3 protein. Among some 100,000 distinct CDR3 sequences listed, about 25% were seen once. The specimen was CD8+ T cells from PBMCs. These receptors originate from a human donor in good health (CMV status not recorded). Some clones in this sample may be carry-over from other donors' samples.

The CDR3 DNA reads TGTGCCAGTAGCCGCCCGGGACAAAGCACCGGGGAGCTGTTTTTT. It translates to CASSRPGQSTGELFF. The gene calls are TRBV19 and TRBJ2-2; D is possibly TRBD1 (6 bases). Germline V CDR1 and CDR2: LNHDA, SQIVND (reference sequence). The ends were cut back, 6 bases at V and 4 bases at J, with 15 bases in the middle. CDR3 length: 15 residues.

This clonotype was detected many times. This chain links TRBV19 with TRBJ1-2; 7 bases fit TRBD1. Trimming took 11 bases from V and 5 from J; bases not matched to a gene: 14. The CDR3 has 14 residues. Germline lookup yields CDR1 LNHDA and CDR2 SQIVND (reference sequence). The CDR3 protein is CAARAAGGQYGYTF. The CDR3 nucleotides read TGTGCCGCCCGAGCGGCAGGGGGTCAATATGGCTACACCTTC.

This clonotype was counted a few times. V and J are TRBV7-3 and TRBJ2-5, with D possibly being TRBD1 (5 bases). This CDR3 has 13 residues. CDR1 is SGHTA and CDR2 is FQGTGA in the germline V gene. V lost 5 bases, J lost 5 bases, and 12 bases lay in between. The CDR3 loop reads CASSATVTETQYF. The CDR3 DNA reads TGTGCCAGCAGCGCGACAGTGACGGAGACCCAGTACTTC.

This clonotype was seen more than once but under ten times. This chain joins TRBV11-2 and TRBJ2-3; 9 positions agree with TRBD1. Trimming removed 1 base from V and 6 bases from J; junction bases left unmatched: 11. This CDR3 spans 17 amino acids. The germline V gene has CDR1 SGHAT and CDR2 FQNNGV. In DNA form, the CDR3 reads TGTGCCAGCAGCTTAGGATTCGTCGGACAGGGGATTGATACGCAGTATTTT. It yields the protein CASSLGFVGQGIDTQYF.

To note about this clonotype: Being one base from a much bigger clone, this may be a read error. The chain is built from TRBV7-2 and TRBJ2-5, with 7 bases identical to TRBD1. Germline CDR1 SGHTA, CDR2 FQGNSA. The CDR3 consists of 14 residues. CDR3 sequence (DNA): TGTGCCTGCAGCTTACTCCGGGACAGAGAGACCCAGTACTTC. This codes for CACSLLRDRETQYF.

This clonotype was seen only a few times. In nucleotides, the CDR3 is TGTGCCAGCAGCCCGGGGGGGGAGCAGTACTTC. Its translation: CASSPGGEQYF. The J gene is TRBJ2-7, the V gene TRBV7-9; TRBD2 aligns across 8 bases. This CDR3 region has 11 residues. Per the germline V gene, CDR1 is SEHNR and CDR2 is FQNEAQ (reference sequence). Losses at the gene ends were 5 bases for V and 7 bases for J; bases not matched to a gene: 1.

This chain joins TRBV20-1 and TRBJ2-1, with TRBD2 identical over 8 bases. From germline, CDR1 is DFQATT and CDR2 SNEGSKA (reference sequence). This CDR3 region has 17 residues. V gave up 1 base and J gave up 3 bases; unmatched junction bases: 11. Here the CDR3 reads CSARAGLGISNYNEQFF. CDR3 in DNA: TGCAGTGCTAGAGCGGGACTAGGGATTAGTAACTACAATGAGCAGTTCTTC.

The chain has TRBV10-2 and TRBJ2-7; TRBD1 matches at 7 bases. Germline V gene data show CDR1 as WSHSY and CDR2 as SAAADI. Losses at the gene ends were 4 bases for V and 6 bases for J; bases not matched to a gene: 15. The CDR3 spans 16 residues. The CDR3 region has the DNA TGCGCCAGCAGTGGAGGGGGCAAGCCCCCATCCCGCGAGCAGTACTTC. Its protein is CASSGGGKPPSREQYF.

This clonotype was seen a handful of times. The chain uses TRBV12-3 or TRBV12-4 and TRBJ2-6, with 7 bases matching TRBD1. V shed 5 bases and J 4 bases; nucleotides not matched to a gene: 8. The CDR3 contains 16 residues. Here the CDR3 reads CASSLTTGVGANVLTF. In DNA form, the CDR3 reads TGTGCCAGCAGTCTAACCACAGGGGTCGGGGCCAACGTCCTGACTTTC.

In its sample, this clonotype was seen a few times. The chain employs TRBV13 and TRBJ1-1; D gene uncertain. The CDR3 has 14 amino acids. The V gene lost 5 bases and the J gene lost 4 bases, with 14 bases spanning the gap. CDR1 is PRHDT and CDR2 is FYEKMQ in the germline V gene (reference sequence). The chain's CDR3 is CASSISRGGTEAFF. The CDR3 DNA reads TGTGCCAGCAGCATATCCCGGGGAGGCACTGAAGCTTTCTTT.

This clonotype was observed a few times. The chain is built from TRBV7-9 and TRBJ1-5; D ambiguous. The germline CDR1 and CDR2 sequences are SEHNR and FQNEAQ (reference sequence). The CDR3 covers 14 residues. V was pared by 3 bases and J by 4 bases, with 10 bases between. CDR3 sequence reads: CASSLSLGNQPQHF. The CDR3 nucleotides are TGTGCCAGCAGCTTGAGCCTAGGAAATCAGCCCCAGCATTTT.

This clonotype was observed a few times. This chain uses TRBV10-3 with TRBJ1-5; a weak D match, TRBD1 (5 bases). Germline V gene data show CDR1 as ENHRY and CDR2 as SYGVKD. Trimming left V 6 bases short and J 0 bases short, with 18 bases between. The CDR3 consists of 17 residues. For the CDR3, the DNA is TGTGCCATCAGCCCGGGACGGACACTCGATAGCAATCAGCCCCAGCATTTT. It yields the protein CAISPGRTLDSNQPQHF.

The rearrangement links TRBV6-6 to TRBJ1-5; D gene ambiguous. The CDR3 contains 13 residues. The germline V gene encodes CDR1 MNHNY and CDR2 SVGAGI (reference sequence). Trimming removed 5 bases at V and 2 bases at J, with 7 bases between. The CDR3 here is CASSQWRNQPQHF. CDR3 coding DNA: TGTGCCAGCAGTCAGTGGCGCAATCAGCCCCAGCATTTT.

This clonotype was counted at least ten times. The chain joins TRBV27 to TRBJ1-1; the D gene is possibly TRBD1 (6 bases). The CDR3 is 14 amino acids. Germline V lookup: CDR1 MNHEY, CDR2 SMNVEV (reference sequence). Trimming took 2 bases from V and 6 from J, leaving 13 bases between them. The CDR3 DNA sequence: TGTGCCAGCAGTTTAACACAGGGAGGATCTGAAGCTTTCTTT. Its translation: CASSLTQGGSEAFF.

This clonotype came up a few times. The CDR3 coding sequence is TGCAGTGCGCCAGGGGGCCACTCTGGAAACACCATATATTTT. Protein sequence: CSAPGGHSGNTIYF. This sequence joins TRBV20-1 and TRBJ1-3, with TRBD1 matching 8 bases. Germline CDR1 is DFQATT and CDR2 is SNEGSKA (reference sequence). The junction had 4 bases not matched to a gene; V was cut back by 6 bases and J by 0 bases. The length of the CDR3 is 14 residues.

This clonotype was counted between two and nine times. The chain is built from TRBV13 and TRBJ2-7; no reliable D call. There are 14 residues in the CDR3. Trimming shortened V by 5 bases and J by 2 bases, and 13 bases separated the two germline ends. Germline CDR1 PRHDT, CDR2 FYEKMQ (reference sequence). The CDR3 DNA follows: TGTGCCAGCAGCCAGAAGGGTCTCCCCTACGAGCAGTACTTC. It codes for CASSQKGLPYEQYF.

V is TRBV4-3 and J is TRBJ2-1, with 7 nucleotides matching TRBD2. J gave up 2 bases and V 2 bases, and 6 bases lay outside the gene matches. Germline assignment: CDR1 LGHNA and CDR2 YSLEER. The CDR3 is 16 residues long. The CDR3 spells CASSQTLAYTYNEQFF. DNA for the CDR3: TGCGCCAGCAGCCAAACACTAGCGTACACCTACAATGAGCAGTTCTTC.

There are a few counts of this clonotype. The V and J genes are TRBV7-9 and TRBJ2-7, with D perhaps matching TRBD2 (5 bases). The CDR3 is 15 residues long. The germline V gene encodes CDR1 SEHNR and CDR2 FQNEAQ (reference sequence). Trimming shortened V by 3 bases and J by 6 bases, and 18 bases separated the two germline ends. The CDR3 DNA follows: TGTGCCAGCAGCTTGGAGGACCTTAGAGGTTCCGAGCAGTACTTC. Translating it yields CASSLEDLRGSEQYF.

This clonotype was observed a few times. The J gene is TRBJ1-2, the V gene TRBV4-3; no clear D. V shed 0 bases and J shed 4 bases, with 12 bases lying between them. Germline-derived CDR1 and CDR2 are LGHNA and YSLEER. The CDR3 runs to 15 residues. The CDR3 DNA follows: TGCGCCAGCAGCCAAGAGGACGGACTGAGCTATGGCTACACCTTC. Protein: CASSQEDGLSYGYTF.

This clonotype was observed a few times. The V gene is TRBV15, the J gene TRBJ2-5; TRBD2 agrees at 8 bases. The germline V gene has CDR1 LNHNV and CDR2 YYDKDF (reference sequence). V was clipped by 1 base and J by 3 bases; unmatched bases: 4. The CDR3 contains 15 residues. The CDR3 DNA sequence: TGTGCCACCAGCAGAGGTGAGCGGGAGAAAGAGACCCAGTACTTC. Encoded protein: CATSRGEREKETQYF.

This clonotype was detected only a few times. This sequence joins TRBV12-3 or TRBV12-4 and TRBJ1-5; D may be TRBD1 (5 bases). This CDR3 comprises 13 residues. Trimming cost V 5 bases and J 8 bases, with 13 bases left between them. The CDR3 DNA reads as TGTGCCAGCAGTCCCGAGGGGCGTGAGCCCCAGCATTTT. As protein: CASSPEGREPQHF.

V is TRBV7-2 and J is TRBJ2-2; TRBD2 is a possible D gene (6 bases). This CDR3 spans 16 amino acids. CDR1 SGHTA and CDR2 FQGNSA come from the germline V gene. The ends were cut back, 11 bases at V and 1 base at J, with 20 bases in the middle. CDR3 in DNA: TGTGCCCCGGGCGGGGACCCCCCCAAGAACACCGGGGAGCTGTTTTTT. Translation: CAPGGDPPKNTGELFF.

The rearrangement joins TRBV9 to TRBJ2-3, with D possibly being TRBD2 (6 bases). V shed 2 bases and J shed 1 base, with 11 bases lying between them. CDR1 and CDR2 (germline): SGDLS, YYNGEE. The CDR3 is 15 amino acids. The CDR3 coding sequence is TGTGCCAGCAGCGTTTCGGGGGATGGCACAGATACGCAGTATTTT. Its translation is CASSVSGDGTDTQYF.

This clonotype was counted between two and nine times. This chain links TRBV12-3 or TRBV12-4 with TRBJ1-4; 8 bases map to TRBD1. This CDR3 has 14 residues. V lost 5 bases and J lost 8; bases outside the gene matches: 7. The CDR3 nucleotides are TGTGCCAGCAGTATCGACAGGGGAACGGAAAAACTGTTTTTT. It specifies CASSIDRGTEKLFF.

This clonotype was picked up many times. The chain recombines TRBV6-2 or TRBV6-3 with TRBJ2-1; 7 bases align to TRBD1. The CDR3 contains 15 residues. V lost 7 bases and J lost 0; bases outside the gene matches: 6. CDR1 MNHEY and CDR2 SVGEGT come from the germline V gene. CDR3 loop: CASNRGASSYNEQFF. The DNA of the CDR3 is TGTGCCAGCAACAGGGGAGCATCCTCCTACAATGAGCAGTTCTTC.

Here the CDR3 DNA reads TGCAGTGCTAGACTAACCGGGGAGCTGTTTTTT. As protein: CSARLTGELFF. The chain couples TRBV20-1 to TRBJ2-2; D remains unclear. Per the germline V gene, CDR1 is DFQATT and CDR2 is SNEGSKA (reference sequence). This CDR3 is 11 amino acids long. Trimming pared 2 bases from V and 5 bases from J, leaving 3 bases between.

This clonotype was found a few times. CDR3 nucleotide sequence: TGTGCCATCAGTGCTATGGATGGGGCCGGGGAGCTGTTTTTT. This gives the protein CAISAMDGAGELFF. The chain joins TRBV10-3 to TRBJ2-2, with D unresolved. Per the germline V gene, CDR1 is ENHRY and CDR2 is SYGVKD. V dropped 4 bases and J dropped 6 bases, with 12 bases sitting between them. This CDR3 comprises 14 residues.

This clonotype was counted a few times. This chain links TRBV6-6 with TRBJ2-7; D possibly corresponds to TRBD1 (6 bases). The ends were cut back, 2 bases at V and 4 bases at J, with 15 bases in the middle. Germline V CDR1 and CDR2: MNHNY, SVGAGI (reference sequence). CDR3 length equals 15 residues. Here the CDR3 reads CASSYVTGVVYEQYF. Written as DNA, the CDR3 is TGTGCCAGCAGTTACGTGACAGGCGTGGTGTACGAGCAGTACTTC.